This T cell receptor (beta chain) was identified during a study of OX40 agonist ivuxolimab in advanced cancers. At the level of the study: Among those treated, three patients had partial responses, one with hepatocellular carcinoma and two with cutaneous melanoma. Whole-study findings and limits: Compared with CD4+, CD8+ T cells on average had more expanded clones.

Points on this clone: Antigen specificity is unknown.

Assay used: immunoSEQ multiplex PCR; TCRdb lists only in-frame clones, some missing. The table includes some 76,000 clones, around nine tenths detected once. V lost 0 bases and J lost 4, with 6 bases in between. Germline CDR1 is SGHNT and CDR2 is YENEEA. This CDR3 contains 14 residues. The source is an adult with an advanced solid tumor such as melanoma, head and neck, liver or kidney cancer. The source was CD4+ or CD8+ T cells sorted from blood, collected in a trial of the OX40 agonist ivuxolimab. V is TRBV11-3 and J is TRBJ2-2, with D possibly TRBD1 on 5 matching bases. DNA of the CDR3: TGTGCCAGCAGCTTAGAGGGGCTCACCGGGGAGCTGTTTTTT. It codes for CASSLEGLTGELFF.